The source of this TCR beta chain is a study of T cell therapy after organ transplantation. With respect to this clone: Its antigen is as yet unknown.

The CDR3 is made up of 14 amino acids. The ends were cut back, 8 bases at V and 2 bases at J, with 12 bases in the middle. Looked up from germline, CDR1 is SNHLY and CDR2 is FYNNEI. Data came from immunoSEQ multiplex PCR; TCRdb stores just in-frame clones and leaves some out. The table lists about 48,000 clones, 85% to 95% of them singletons. The rearrangement links TRBV2 to TRBJ1-4, with D maybe TRBD1 (6 bases). The specimen comprised CD8+ T cells from blood, sampled before autologous CMV-specific T cell therapy. This TCR came from a human patient who had received a solid organ transplant and had CMV disease. CDR3 nucleotide sequence: TGTGCCAGCGTACAGGGCGGCACTAATGAAAAACTGTTTTTT. Translated: CASVQGGTNEKLFF.